These T cell receptor beta chains were read from a single sample in a study of T cell repertoires in cytomegalovirus infection. These receptors' targets are unknown. MiXCR was run by TCRdb on the reads, yielding one entry per CDR3 protein. The sample has approximately 220,000 distinct CDR3 sequences; roughly two fifths are singletons. The sample consisted of CD8+ T cells from cultured PBMCs, taken from culture after CMV antigen stimulation. All receptors come from a human donor in good health (CMV status not recorded). Some clones in this sample may be carry-over from other donors' samples. CDR3s include the opening cysteine and the closing phenylalanine or tryptophan. A D gene is named only where the DNA matches it firmly. For some rows the clone size is stated as once, few or many, or as a class when expanded; others skip it.

>TRBJ2-5|NA|once|TRBV28
CASSPTGRDQETQYF
TGTGCCAGCAGCCCTACCGGCCGAGACCAAGAGACCCAGTACTTC
>TRBJ2-4|NA|many|TRBV7-9
CASSSEWGWQNIQYF
TGTGCCAGCAGCTCCGAATGGGGGTGGCAAAACATTCAGTACTTC
>TRBJ2-1|NA|NA|TRBV24-1
CATSDVGVASYNEQFF
TGTGCCACCAGTGATGTCGGGGTAGCGTCTTACAATGAGCAGTTCTTC
>TRBJ1-3|NA|NA|TRBV19
CASSRTADSGNTIYF
TGTGCCAGTAGTAGGACGGCAGACTCTGGAAACACCATATATTTT
>TRBJ2-1|NA|few|TRBV28
CASSFKRYQRQLKSSYNEQFF
TGTGCCAGCAGTTTCAAACGATACCAACGACAGCTTAAGAGCTCCTACAATGAGCAGTTCTTC
>TRBJ2-3|TRBD2|NA|TRBV7-2
CASSLVASGATDTQYF
TGTGCCAGCAGCTTAGTTGCTAGCGGGGCCACAGATACGCAGTATTTT
>TRBJ2-1|NA|NA|TRBV30
CAWSRGSSYNEQFF
TGTGCCTGGAGCCGGGGGAGCTCCTACAATGAGCAGTTCTTC
>TRBJ2-1|NA|NA|TRBV10-3
CAIKVDGYNEQFF
TGTGCCATCAAGGTGGACGGGTACAATGAGCAGTTCTTC
>TRBJ2-2|NA|many|TRBV12-3/TRBV12-4
CASSSRYGRTHPNTGELFF
TGTGCCAGCAGTTCTCGATATGGACGGACCCATCCGAACACCGGGGAGCTGTTTTTT
>TRBJ2-3|NA|NA|TRBV7-2
CASSLVLFSDTQYF
TGTGCCAGCAGCTTAGTACTATTCTCAGATACGCAGTATTTT
>TRBJ2-2|TRBD2|NA|TRBV7-6
CASSRRTSVNGELFF
TGTGCCAGCAGCAGACGGACTAGCGTAAACGGGGAGCTGTTTTTT
>TRBJ2-1|NA|NA|TRBV7-9
CASSSPNDQFF
TGTGCCAGCAGCTCCCCGAATGATCAGTTCTTC
>TRBJ1-1|NA|once|TRBV29-1
CSVDPVNTEAFF
TGCAGCGTTGACCCAGTGAACACTGAAGCTTTCTTT
>TRBJ2-7|NA|NA|TRBV7-4
CASGGRSEQYF
TGTGCCAGCGGGGGGAGAAGCGAGCAGTACTTC
>TRBJ2-1|NA|NA|TRBV14
CASSEGGWMDEQFF
TGTGCCAGCTCGGAGGGGGGCTGGATGGATGAGCAGTTCTTC
>TRBJ1-1|NA|NA|TRBV7-3
CASSLFTGSEAFF
TGTGCCAGCAGCCTCTTTACGGGGAGTGAAGCTTTCTTT
>TRBJ2-2|NA|NA|TRBV10-3
CAISELGDKTGELFF
TGTGCCATCAGTGAGCTAGGGGATAAGACCGGGGAGCTGTTTTTT
>TRBJ1-2|TRBD1|NA|TRBV25-1
CASSDPGQGDYGYTF
TGTGCCAGCAGTGATCCCGGACAGGGGGACTATGGCTACACCTTC
>TRBJ1-2|NA|few|TRBV15
CATSRTPRTVNGYTF
TGTGCCACCAGCAGGACCCCAAGGACTGTCAACGGCTACACCTTC
>TRBJ2-1|NA|NA|TRBV7-4
CASSAPPHNEQFF
TGTGCCAGCAGCGCGCCCCCCCACAATGAGCAGTTCTTC
>TRBJ2-5|NA|NA|TRBV7-4
CASSPLGRQLPQETQYF
TGTGCCAGCAGCCCCCTAGGACGACAACTACCCCAAGAGACCCAGTACTTC
>TRBJ2-1|NA|NA|TRBV20-1
CSARNPTATSYNEQFF
TGCAGTGCTAGAAACCCGACAGCGACGTCCTACAATGAGCAGTTCTTC
>TRBJ1-1|TRBD1|few|TRBV19
CASSILGQGAMDTEAFF
TGTGCCAGTAGTATCCTGGGACAGGGGGCAATGGACACTGAAGCTTTCTTT
>TRBJ2-3|TRBD2|few|TRBV6-6
CASSYVEGTRSTDTQYF
TGTGCCAGCAGTTACGTCGAGGGGACTAGATCCACAGATACGCAGTATTTT
>TRBJ2-1|TRBD2|NA|TRBV2
CASSPGLAAPNEQFF
TGTGCCAGCAGTCCGGGACTAGCGGCTCCCAATGAGCAGTTCTTC